Each of the 13 T cell receptor beta chains below was sequenced from the same sample in a study of Ad26.COV2.S vaccination and SARS-CoV-2 variants. The repertoire was sequenced with immunoSEQ multiplex PCR; TCRdb's copy has only in-frame clones and lacks some. The sample consists of about 480,000 clones, around 88% of them appearing once. Treatment noted: about 20 received Ad26.COV2.S at low or high dose, single or two shots; 5 received placebo; per-sample allocation not given. Collection of the samples took place on day 63 after the first injection of vaccine or placebo. The sequencing used peripheral blood, collected in a trial of Ad26.COV2.S vaccine versus placebo. Source of these receptors: a person aged 18 to 59 who received the Ad26.COV2.S COVID-19 vaccine or a placebo.

The chain employs TRBV12-3 or TRBV12-4 and TRBJ1-6; 7 bases map to TRBD1. There are 12 residues in the CDR3. V dropped 6 bases and J dropped 11; count of bases not matched to a gene: 4. The CDR3 nucleotides are TGTGCCAGCAGGCTAGGGGGCGCACCCCTCCACTTT. Protein product: CASRLGGAPLHF.

The V gene is TRBV13, the J gene TRBJ2-1, with 7 bases lining up with TRBD2. V lost 5 bases and J lost 2; bases outside the gene matches: 15. The germline gives CDR1 PRHDT, CDR2 FYEKMQ (reference sequence). The CDR3 loop spans 18 amino acids. The CDR3 nucleotides are TGTGCCAGCAGCCTACCCCTGTGGAGCGGGGTGCCCTACAATGAGCAGTTCTTC. This sequence encodes CASSLPLWSGVPYNEQFF.

This chain uses TRBV27 with TRBJ2-1; D gene uncertain. Germline V gene sequence: CDR1 MNHEY, CDR2 SMNVEV (reference sequence). The V and J ends lost 6 bases and 0 bases respectively, with 21 bases between them. CDR3 size: 18 residues. CDR3 sequence: CASSPQFPTGGSYNEQFF. The CDR3 nucleotides are TGTGCCAGCAGCCCCCAATTCCCGACCGGCGGCTCCTACAATGAGCAGTTCTTC.

V is TRBV4-1 and J is TRBJ1-1; D is unresolved. CDR3 length: 14 amino acids. CDR1 MGHRA and CDR2 YSYEKL come from the germline V gene. V lost 3 bases and J 4 bases, leaving 12 bases between the germline ends. The CDR3, as DNA: TGCGCCAGCAGCCACACCGGGCTCAGCACTGAAGCTTTCTTT. It codes for CASSHTGLSTEAFF.

The V and J genes are TRBV7-9 and TRBJ2-6; D not certain. Germline V gene sequence: CDR1 SEHNR, CDR2 FQNEAQ (reference sequence). The V end was cut by 4 bases, the J end by 0 bases, with 19 bases between. The CDR3 is 19 residues long. The CDR3 coding sequence is TGTGCCAGCAGCTCCCTTTTTGGTTTGGGAAGCTCTGGGGCCAACGTCCTGACTTTC. Protein sequence: CASSSLFGLGSSGANVLTF.

The chain uses TRBV12-3 or TRBV12-4 and TRBJ1-2, with TRBD1 identical over 7 bases. Trimming removed 8 bases from V and 6 bases from J; junction bases left unmatched: 9. The CDR3 has 13 residues. The CDR3 protein is CASYATGKHGYTF. Here the CDR3 DNA reads TGTGCCAGCTATGCGACAGGGAAGCATGGCTACACCTTC.

The chain links TRBV29-1 to TRBJ1-1, with a tentative D call TRBD1 (6 bases). This CDR3 region has 14 residues. The germline CDR1 and CDR2 sequences are SQVTM and ANQGSEA. The V end lost 7 bases, the J end lost 4 bases, and 19 bases lay between the germline ends. The CDR3 sequence: CSGNTAQGGTEAFF. CDR3 DNA sequence: TGCAGCGGGAATACCGCACAGGGAGGCACTGAAGCTTTCTTT.

J is TRBJ2-1 and V is TRBV4-3, with D possibly called TRBD1 or TRBD2 (5 bases each). The CDR3 has 15 residues. Germline CDR1 is LGHNA and CDR2 is YSLEER. The germline V and J ends were trimmed by 4 bases and 9 bases, with 19 bases remaining between them. This CDR3 reads CASSLGPGAGGEQFF. The CDR3 DNA reads TGCGCCAGCAGCCTAGGACCCGGGGCTGGGGGTGAGCAGTTCTTC.

The rearrangement links TRBV5-6 to TRBJ1-1; D is possibly TRBD1 (5 bases). CDR1 and CDR2 (germline): SGHDT, YYEEEE. Trimming stripped 5 bases from V and 4 bases from J, with 9 bases between. The CDR3 runs to 12 residues. This CDR3 is CASSVGATEAFF. The CDR3 nucleotides are TGTGCCAGCAGTGTAGGGGCCACTGAAGCTTTCTTT.

The genes are TRBV7-7 and TRBJ1-5, with D uncertain. The germline gives CDR1 SSHAT, CDR2 FNYEAQ (reference sequence). The CDR3 has 16 amino acids. Trimming removed 1 base from V and 0 bases from J, with 10 bases in between. The CDR3 protein is CASSLGKAVSNQPQHF. The DNA of the CDR3 is TGTGCCAGCAGCTTAGGGAAAGCCGTTAGCAATCAGCCCCAGCATTTT.

The chain uses TRBV5-1 and TRBJ1-4; D might be TRBD1 (6 bases). The germline V and J ends were trimmed by 0 bases and 10 bases, with 19 bases remaining between them. The CDR3 length is 16 residues. The germline CDR1 and CDR2 sequences are SGHRS and YFSETQ. CDR3 region: CASSLAEGGPLAKLFF. CDR3 bases: TGCGCCAGCAGCTTGGCCGAGGGGGGTCCCCTCGCAAAACTGTTTTTT.

The genes are TRBV6-5 and TRBJ2-5; D unclear. CDR3 length: 12 residues. Deletions cut 7 bases from V and 7 bases from J, with 13 bases between. CDR1 is MNHEY and CDR2 is SVGAGI in the germline V gene. Written as DNA, the CDR3 is TGTGCCAGCACGGTAGGAAGAGGGACCCAGTACTTC. Its translation is CASTVGRGTQYF.

This clone was recorded only once. The rearrangement links TRBV24-1 to TRBJ1-4, with D tentatively TRBD1 (6 bases). Per germline, CDR1 KGHDR and CDR2 SFDVKD. The CDR3 covers 16 residues. Trimming shortened V by 3 bases and J by 5 bases, and 15 bases separated the two germline ends. The CDR3 loop reads CATSDGGAGRNEKLFF. CDR3 nucleotides: TGTGCCACCAGTGATGGGGGGGCCGGGAGGAATGAAAAACTGTTTTTT.